This T cell receptor (beta chain) was profiled in a study of T cells in localized non-small cell lung cancer. The assay was immunoSEQ multiplex PCR, and TCRdb's table has in-frame clones only and misses some. This table has roughly 4,000 clones, about 30% appearing once. This clone was seen only a few times. The V end lost 5 bases, the J end lost 4 bases, and 6 bases lay between the germline ends. The CDR3 spans 12 residues. CDR1 is MNHGY and CDR2 is SAAAGT in the germline V gene. This receptor was taken from a man aged 35 to 69 with stage I lung adenocarcinoma. The V and J genes are TRBV6-8 and TRBJ2-1, with unresolved D. Sequenced here: lung tumor tissue, sampled before any cancer treatment. The CDR3: CASSGRYNEQFF. The DNA for the CDR3 is TGTGCCAGCAGTGGCCGGTACAATGAGCAGTTCTTC.